The 14 T cell receptor beta chains in this list originate from one sample, sequenced in a study of cytomegalovirus exposure and HLA in healthy donors. The PCR made use of 60 Vbeta and 13 Jbeta primers. The repertoire was sequenced with immunoSEQ multiplex PCR; TCRdb's copy has only in-frame clones and lacks some. The sample gives approximately 150,000 clones, around 80% of which show up once; about 13% is in the top ten. Sequencing input: PBMCs. These receptors were obtained from a woman in her 50s in good health and CMV-seropositive.

The V call is TRBV5-1, the J call TRBJ2-3, with TRBD1 matching 8 bases. The CDR3 is made up of 17 amino acids. CDR1 is SGHRS and CDR2 is YFSETQ in the germline V gene. The trim removed 3 bases at V and 0 bases at J, leaving 9 bases unmatched. The CDR3 loop is CASSSTGTGYSTDTQYF. Written as DNA, the CDR3 is TGCGCCAGCAGCTCTACCGGGACAGGCTATAGCACAGATACGCAGTATTTT.

The chain has TRBV18 and TRBJ2-1, with 9 nucleotides matching TRBD1. The CDR3 contains 15 residues. V lost 2 bases to trimming and J lost 4 bases; unmatched junction nucleotides: 3. In germline, CDR1 is KGHSH, CDR2 LQKENI. CDR3 loop: CASSPGQGPYNEQFF. Here the CDR3 DNA reads TGTGCCAGCTCACCAGGACAGGGGCCGTACAATGAGCAGTTCTTC.

The rearrangement joins TRBV6-6 to TRBJ1-6, with D hard to call. This CDR3 region has 15 residues. V was clipped by 2 bases and J by 8 bases, with 13 bases between them. The germline CDR1 and CDR2 sequences are MNHNY and SVGAGI (reference sequence). The CDR3 loop is CASSYAGSGDSPLHF. In DNA, the CDR3 is TGTGCCAGCAGTTACGCCGGGTCCGGAGATTCACCCCTCCACTTT.

The CDR3 sequence is CASSHRDQNIQYF. The CDR3 nucleotides read TGTGCCAGCAGCCACAGGGACCAAAACATTCAGTACTTC. The chain combines TRBV5-6 with TRBJ2-4, with D possibly being TRBD1 (6 bases). Per germline, CDR1 SGHDT and CDR2 YYEEEE. Trimming stripped 4 bases from V and 5 bases from J, with 10 bases between. This CDR3 region has 13 residues.

The chain employs TRBV9 and TRBJ2-3, with 14 bases matching TRBD2. V shed 4 bases, J shed 3 bases, and the junction held 7 bases outside the gene matches. The CDR3 extends over 17 amino acids. Germline CDR1 reads SGDLS; CDR2 reads YYNGEE. The CDR3 reads CASSPGLAGGVTDTQYF. The DNA for the CDR3 is TGTGCCAGCAGCCCAGGACTAGCGGGGGGAGTTACAGATACGCAGTATTTT.

This clone was seen a handful of times. The chain uses TRBV4-1 and TRBJ1-4, with 8 bases lining up with TRBD1. V gave up 4 bases and J gave up 10 bases; unmatched junction bases: 2. Germline values: CDR1 MGHRA, CDR2 YSYEKL. CDR3 length: 12 amino acids. This CDR3 is CASSRTGLKLFF. The CDR3 DNA reads as TGCGCCAGCAGCCGGACAGGGTTAAAACTGTTTTTT.

The chain employs TRBV6-5 and TRBJ2-7; D gene unclear. The V end was cut by 5 bases, the J end by 3 bases, with 8 bases between. The CDR3 contains 12 residues. Germline V gene data show CDR1 as MNHEY and CDR2 as SVGAGI. DNA of the CDR3: TGTGCCAGCAGTGAGACACTCTACGAGCAGTACTTC. Amino acids: CASSETLYEQYF.

The chain carries TRBV21-1 and TRBJ2-7; TRBD1, the table's D call, lacks a check against the DNA. TRBV21-1 is a pseudogene locus. The CDR3 runs 14 residues. In nucleotides, the CDR3 is TGTGCCAGCAGCCTCGGGGACAGGGCCTACGAGCAGTACTTC. It encodes CASSLGDRAYEQYF.

The chain is built from TRBV6-1 and TRBJ1-2; 11 nucleotides match TRBD1. The V gene's germline CDR1 is MNHNS and CDR2 SASEGT. With V trimmed by 5 bases and J by 6 bases, 2 bases remained unmatched. This CDR3 contains 13 residues. The CDR3 reads CASSSDRGHGYTF. The CDR3 DNA follows: TGTGCCAGCAGTTCGGACAGGGGGCATGGCTACACCTTC.

The J gene is TRBJ2-5, the V gene TRBV13, with 7 bases that match TRBD1. CDR1 PRHDT and CDR2 FYEKMQ come from the germline V gene (reference sequence). The CDR3 contains 15 residues. J lost 9 bases, V lost 5 bases, and 15 bases had no gene match. The CDR3 DNA reads TGTGCCAGCAGCCTACCGGGGACAGTAGGCCCCCCCCAGTACTTC. This translates into CASSLPGTVGPPQYF.

The chain employs TRBV7-2 and TRBJ2-7; tentatively, D is TRBD2 (6 bases). The V end was cut by 7 bases, the J end by 1 base, with 11 bases between. This CDR3 has 13 residues. The germline V gene encodes CDR1 SGHTA and CDR2 FQGNSA. The CDR3 here is CASTLARSYEQYF. CDR3 in DNA: TGTGCCAGCACCCTAGCGAGGTCCTACGAGCAGTACTTC. Supplemented by reference TRBV7-2 and TRBJ2-7, the full variable domain reads GAGVSQSPSNKVTEKGKDVELRCDPISGHTALYWYRQSLGQGLEFLIYFQGNSAPDKSGLPSDRFSAERTGGSVSTLTIQRTQQEDSAVYLCASTLARSYEQYFGPGTRLTVT.

The rearrangement links TRBV2 to TRBJ1-1, with 9 bases fitting TRBD1. The CDR3 loop spans 15 amino acids. From germline, CDR1 is SNHLY and CDR2 FYNNEI. The V gene end was trimmed by 6 bases and the J gene end by 4 bases; junction bases not matched to a gene: 9. For the CDR3, the DNA is TGTGCCAGCAGGAAGGGGGGACAGGGTGGCACTGAAGCTTTCTTT. Protein sequence: CASRKGGQGGTEAFF.

The chain uses TRBV6-5 and TRBJ1-4; D is perhaps TRBD1 (6 bases). Trimming left V 6 bases short and J 6 bases short, with 11 bases between. The CDR3 is made up of 13 amino acids. Germline lookup yields CDR1 MNHEY and CDR2 SVGAGI. Written as DNA, the CDR3 is TGTGCCAGCAGCCGGACAGAACATGAAAAACTGTTTTTT. It yields the protein CASSRTEHEKLFF.

The CDR3 loop reads CASSLRGTDEQYF. CDR3 sequence (DNA): TGTGCCAGCAGCTTACGGGGGACAGACGAGCAGTACTTC. The V call is TRBV11-3, the J call TRBJ2-7, with D maybe TRBD1 (7 bases). V lost 2 bases to trimming and J lost 5 bases, with 10 bases between them. Germline V gives CDR1 SGHNT, CDR2 YENEEA. CDR3 length equals 13 residues.